The sequence of this TCR beta chain was determined in a study of blood T cell repertoires in COVID-19. Overall study context: Researchers got acute and convalescent COVID-19 samples from the United States, Italy and Spain.

Per the study methods: For nucleated cells, counts were estimated from reference gene primer amplification. Repertoires were generated with immunoSEQ multiplex PCR, while TCRdb's copy carries only in-frame clones and drops some. That table supplies the V and J calls and clone size; D and trimming were determined from the DNA. The sample holds 190,000 or so clones, around 87% seen once. The sample was peripheral blood. The clonotype originates from a woman aged 25 to 45 with active or convalescent COVID-19.

CDR3 in DNA: TGTGCCAGCTCATCAGAACAGGGCGGCTATGGCTACACCTTC. Translating it yields CASSSEQGGYGYTF. The J gene is TRBJ1-2, the V gene TRBV18; D possibly corresponds to TRBD1 (6 bases). V shed 5 bases and J shed 4 bases, with 14 bases lying between them. Germline values: CDR1 KGHSH, CDR2 LQKENI. The CDR3 runs 14 residues.